Listed below are T cell receptor beta chains from one sample, sequenced in a study of blood T cell repertoires in COVID-19. Profiling relied on immunoSEQ multiplex PCR, and the TCRdb table lists in-frame clones only, not all of them. The table has 110,000 or so clones, approximately 81% seen once. The specimen sequenced was peripheral blood. Receptor source: a human donor in a cohort sampled during active COVID-19. The CDR3 runs from the conserved cysteine through the conserved F or W.

V	length	CDR3
TRBV27	15	CASSDRGKNNSPLHF
TRBV7-8	16	CASSADSLSGANVLTF
TRBV7-9	15	CASSLVGGAWETQYF
TRBV12-3/TRBV12-4	12	CASSLGVYRGFF
TRBV7-9	15	CASSLAQGSTEKLFF
TRBV7-2	13	CASSQQGIYGYTF
TRBV30	13	CAWGAFTTDTQYF
TRBV7-2	14	CASSYSTENTEAFF
TRBV5-1	14	CASSLAANSGELFF
TRBV4-1	14	CASSQAGGANEQFF
TRBV5-5	15	CASSTRTGDTGELFF
TRBV5-5	16	CASSPDWTGGNQPQHF
TRBV28	12	CASSPSRGPQHF